A selection of T cell receptor beta chains follows, all from one sample in a study of breast tumors, draining lymph nodes, adjacent tissues. A single record per CDR3 protein comes from TCRdb applying MiXCR to the multiplex PCR reads. The data show 85,000 to 130,000 distinct CDR3 sequences, about 29% seen once. The sample comprised axillary lymph node tissue. The receptor source for this set is a female donor with breast cancer. Some clones in this sample may be carry-over from other donors' samples. Each CDR3 is given with its conserved first and last residue. Each record gives: clone size, J gene, V gene, D gene, CDR3 protein, CDR3 DNA. D genes are given only for firm matches. Only some rows state a clone size, as once, few, many or a class for expanded clones.

abundance: many
j_gene: TRBJ1-5
v_gene: TRBV19
d_gene: NA
CDR3aa: CASSIATGGLSNQPQHF
CDR3nt: TGTGCCAGTAGTATAGCCACTGGGGGGCTTAGCAATCAGCCCCAGCATTTT

abundance: many
j_gene: TRBJ1-1
v_gene: TRBV2
d_gene: NA
CDR3aa: CASSVTGNTEAFF
CDR3nt: TGTGCCAGCAGTGTAACAGGTAACACTGAAGCTTTCTTT

abundance: many
j_gene: TRBJ1-5
v_gene: TRBV7-9
d_gene: NA
CDR3aa: CASSLGVGGRDQPQHF
CDR3nt: TGTGCCAGCAGCCTAGGGGTCGGGGGGCGCGATCAGCCCCAGCATTTT

abundance: NA
j_gene: TRBJ2-7
v_gene: TRBV6-5
d_gene: TRBD2
CDR3aa: CASSHNRGGRHEQYF
CDR3nt: TGTGCCAGCAGTCACAACCGGGGAGGGCGACACGAGCAGTACTTC

abundance: many
j_gene: TRBJ2-3
v_gene: TRBV7-2
d_gene: TRBD2
CDR3aa: CASSPLTSGGARGTDTQYF
CDR3nt: TGTGCCAGCAGCCCCCTGACTAGCGGGGGGGCCCGGGGCACAGATACGCAGTATTTT

abundance: many
j_gene: TRBJ1-2
v_gene: TRBV4-3
d_gene: TRBD1
CDR3aa: CASSQGNRDRIYGYTF
CDR3nt: TGCGCCAGCAGCCAAGGAAACCGGGACAGAATCTATGGCTACACCTTC

abundance: many
j_gene: TRBJ2-1
v_gene: TRBV5-1
d_gene: TRBD2
CDR3aa: CASRSSGGIEQFF
CDR3nt: TGCGCCAGCAGGTCTAGCGGGGGGATTGAGCAGTTCTTC

abundance: many
j_gene: TRBJ1-3
v_gene: TRBV3-1
d_gene: NA
CDR3aa: CASSRNPAPSSGNTIYF
CDR3nt: TGTGCCAGCAGCCGCAACCCGGCCCCTAGCTCTGGAAACACCATATATTTT

abundance: NA
j_gene: TRBJ1-1
v_gene: TRBV20-1
d_gene: NA
CDR3aa: CSARSARNTEAFF
CDR3nt: TGCAGTGCTAGATCGGCAAGGAACACTGAAGCTTTCTTT

abundance: many
j_gene: TRBJ2-1
v_gene: TRBV18
d_gene: NA
CDR3aa: CASSPWVGNSYNEQFF
CDR3nt: TGTGCCAGCTCCCCCTGGGTGGGTAACTCCTACAATGAGCAGTTCTTC

abundance: many
j_gene: TRBJ2-5
v_gene: TRBV27
d_gene: NA
CDR3aa: CASSRSNQETQYF
CDR3nt: TGTGCCAGCAGTCGGTCAAACCAAGAGACCCAGTACTTC

abundance: NA
j_gene: TRBJ2-1
v_gene: TRBV2
d_gene: NA
CDR3aa: CASGGASNNEQFF
CDR3nt: TGTGCCAGCGGGGGGGCCTCGAACAATGAGCAGTTCTTC

abundance: many
j_gene: TRBJ2-4
v_gene: TRBV7-9
d_gene: NA
CDR3aa: CASSGEGSLNIQYF
CDR3nt: TGTGCCAGCAGCGGAGAAGGTAGTTTAAACATTCAGTACTTC

abundance: many
j_gene: TRBJ2-5
v_gene: TRBV18
d_gene: TRBD2
CDR3aa: CASSPQLAGTEETQYF
CDR3nt: TGTGCCAGCTCACCACAACTAGCGGGGACCGAAGAGACCCAGTACTTC

abundance: many
j_gene: TRBJ2-1
v_gene: TRBV6-1
d_gene: NA
CDR3aa: CASSVSRDLYNEQFF
CDR3nt: TGTGCCAGCAGTGTTTCGCGGGACCTATACAATGAGCAGTTCTTC

abundance: many
j_gene: TRBJ2-7
v_gene: TRBV6-5
d_gene: NA
CDR3aa: CASSYSAAFPPYEQYF
CDR3nt: TGTGCCAGCAGTTACTCAGCTGCATTTCCCCCCTACGAGCAGTACTTC

abundance: many
j_gene: TRBJ1-5
v_gene: TRBV19
d_gene: NA
CDR3aa: CASSWGDYSNQPQHF
CDR3nt: TGTGCCAGTAGTTGGGGGGACTATAGCAATCAGCCCCAGCATTTT

abundance: many
j_gene: TRBJ2-5
v_gene: TRBV25-1
d_gene: TRBD1
CDR3aa: CASSLQGAGAQTQYF
CDR3nt: TGTGCCAGCAGCTTACAGGGGGCTGGTGCGCAGACCCAGTACTTC

abundance: many
j_gene: TRBJ1-4
v_gene: TRBV7-6
d_gene: TRBD1
CDR3aa: CASSLGRTGSEKLFF
CDR3nt: TGTGCCAGCAGCTTAGGTAGGACAGGGAGTGAAAAACTGTTTTTT

abundance: many
j_gene: TRBJ1-2
v_gene: TRBV19
d_gene: NA
CDR3aa: CASRRASSITKDGYTF
CDR3nt: TGTGCCAGTAGGCGGGCCAGCTCCATAACTAAGGATGGCTACACCTTC

abundance: few
j_gene: TRBJ2-7
v_gene: TRBV28
d_gene: TRBD2
CDR3aa: CAIKDSGGADNEQYF
CDR3nt: TGTGCCATCAAAGACAGCGGGGGGGCCGATAACGAGCAGTACTTC

abundance: once
j_gene: TRBJ1-2
v_gene: TRBV6-5
d_gene: TRBD1
CDR3aa: CASSYFNPDRGLGNTF
CDR3nt: TGTGCCAGCAGTTACTTTAACCCCGACAGGGGGCTAGGAAACACCTTC

abundance: many
j_gene: TRBJ2-1
v_gene: TRBV29-1
d_gene: NA
CDR3aa: CSAGGGPYYNEQFF
CDR3nt: TGCAGCGCGGGCGGAGGACCTTACTACAATGAGCAGTTCTTC

abundance: few
j_gene: TRBJ1-1
v_gene: TRBV6-2/TRBV6-3
d_gene: NA
CDR3aa: CASSWGGMNTEAFF
CDR3nt: TGTGCCAGCAGTTGGGGCGGTATGAACACTGAAGCTTTCTTT

abundance: few
j_gene: TRBJ2-3
v_gene: TRBV18
d_gene: TRBD2
CDR3aa: CASSVRLAGGPDTQYF
CDR3nt: TGTGCCAGCTCGGTTAGACTAGCGGGAGGGCCAGATACGCAGTATTTT

abundance: many
j_gene: TRBJ2-1
v_gene: TRBV4-1
d_gene: NA
CDR3aa: CASSKGDEQFF
CDR3nt: TGCGCCAGCAGCAAGGGGGATGAGCAGTTCTTC

abundance: many
j_gene: TRBJ2-1
v_gene: TRBV6-5
d_gene: NA
CDR3aa: CASSYGMGFEQFF
CDR3nt: TGTGCCAGCAGTTATGGAATGGGGTTCGAGCAGTTCTTC

abundance: many
j_gene: TRBJ1-5
v_gene: TRBV6-6
d_gene: NA
CDR3aa: CASSHRWGGEGNQPQHF
CDR3nt: TGTGCCAGCAGTCACCGATGGGGGGGCGAGGGCAATCAGCCCCAGCATTTT

abundance: NA
j_gene: TRBJ1-5
v_gene: TRBV28
d_gene: TRBD1
CDR3aa: CASRRTGGTQPQHF
CDR3nt: TGTGCCAGCAGACGGACAGGGGGTACTCAGCCCCAGCATTTT

abundance: many
j_gene: TRBJ2-7
v_gene: TRBV7-3
d_gene: TRBD2
CDR3aa: CASSLVGGTSEQYF
CDR3nt: TGTGCCAGCAGTCTGGTGGGGGGGACGAGCGAGCAGTACTTC

abundance: medium-sized
j_gene: TRBJ1-2
v_gene: TRBV7-2
d_gene: NA
CDR3aa: CASSLSRDSYGYTF
CDR3nt: TGTGCCAGCAGCTTATCCCGGGATTCCTATGGCTACACCTTC

abundance: many
j_gene: TRBJ1-6
v_gene: TRBV12-3/TRBV12-4
d_gene: NA
CDR3aa: CASSLGGNNSPLHF
CDR3nt: TGTGCCAGCAGTTTAGGGGGGAATAATTCACCCCTCCACTTT

abundance: NA
j_gene: TRBJ2-1
v_gene: TRBV3-1
d_gene: NA
CDR3aa: CASSQEFRLRGNEQFF
CDR3nt: TGTGCCAGCAGTCAAGAATTCCGCCTCCGGGGGAATGAGCAGTTCTTC

abundance: NA
j_gene: TRBJ2-1
v_gene: TRBV19
d_gene: NA
CDR3aa: CGSSTGGSSYNEQFF
CDR3nt: TGTGGCAGTAGTACGGGTGGGAGCTCCTACAATGAGCAGTTCTTC

abundance: many
j_gene: TRBJ2-1
v_gene: TRBV6-1
d_gene: NA
CDR3aa: CASTMSGGRGEQFF
CDR3nt: TGTGCCAGCACTATGTCCGGGGGCCGGGGTGAGCAGTTCTTC

abundance: NA
j_gene: TRBJ2-7
v_gene: TRBV15
d_gene: NA
CDR3aa: CATSRGERTLSFQQYF
CDR3nt: TGTGCCACCAGCAGAGGGGAACGGACCCTATCGTTCCAGCAGTACTTC

abundance: few
j_gene: TRBJ1-1
v_gene: TRBV4-2
d_gene: NA
CDR3aa: CASSQGGMNTEAFF
CDR3nt: TGTGCCAGCAGCCAAGGGGGGATGAACACTGAAGCTTTCTTT

abundance: NA
j_gene: TRBJ1-6
v_gene: TRBV6-1
d_gene: NA
CDR3aa: CASSPGLLKGHSPLHF
CDR3nt: TGCGCCAGCAGTCCGGGACTCCTAAAGGGGCATTCACCCCTCCACTTT

abundance: many
j_gene: TRBJ2-1
v_gene: TRBV20-1
d_gene: TRBD2
CDR3aa: CSANPLPPTSGGANEQFF
CDR3nt: TGCAGTGCTAATCCCCTTCCTCCCACTAGCGGGGGGGCGAATGAGCAGTTCTTC

abundance: NA
j_gene: TRBJ2-5
v_gene: TRBV19
d_gene: NA
CDR3aa: CASSNPGHGETQYF
CDR3nt: TGTGCCAGTAGTAATCCAGGGCACGGAGAGACCCAGTACTTC

abundance: NA
j_gene: TRBJ1-1
v_gene: TRBV11-1
d_gene: NA
CDR3aa: CASSLDGRMNTEAFF
CDR3nt: TGTGCCAGCAGCTTAGATGGCCGAATGAACACTGAAGCTTTCTTT

abundance: many
j_gene: TRBJ2-7
v_gene: TRBV19
d_gene: TRBD1
CDR3aa: CASSPDRISYEQYF
CDR3nt: TGTGCCAGTAGTCCGGACAGGATCTCCTACGAGCAGTACTTC

abundance: many
j_gene: TRBJ2-5
v_gene: TRBV7-8
d_gene: TRBD2
CDR3aa: CASSPRLAGVETQYF
CDR3nt: TGTGCCAGCAGCCCACGACTAGCGGGGGTGGAGACCCAGTACTTC

abundance: NA
j_gene: TRBJ2-3
v_gene: TRBV29-1
d_gene: TRBD1
CDR3aa: CSVVDRVDTQYF
CDR3nt: TGCAGCGTTGTTGACAGGGTGGATACGCAGTATTTT

abundance: many
j_gene: TRBJ2-1
v_gene: TRBV15
d_gene: TRBD1
CDR3aa: CATSRTGMDYNEQFF
CDR3nt: TGTGCCACCAGCAGGACAGGGATGGACTACAATGAGCAGTTCTTC

abundance: many
j_gene: TRBJ2-7
v_gene: TRBV20-1
d_gene: TRBD1
CDR3aa: CSAPQGAGQGGSEQYF
CDR3nt: TGCAGTGCTCCACAAGGCGCGGGACAGGGAGGGTCCGAGCAGTACTTC

abundance: many
j_gene: TRBJ2-3
v_gene: TRBV5-1
d_gene: NA
CDR3aa: CASSLGDTSTDTQYF
CDR3nt: TGCGCCAGCAGCTTGGGGGACACAAGCACAGATACGCAGTATTTT

abundance: NA
j_gene: TRBJ2-7
v_gene: TRBV20-1
d_gene: NA
CDR3aa: CSARDPSPDISYEQCF
CDR3nt: TGCAGTGCTAGAGACCCGAGCCCGGACATCTCCTACGAGCAGTGCTTC

abundance: NA
j_gene: TRBJ1-5
v_gene: TRBV29-1
d_gene: NA
CDR3aa: CSVELAPYEQPQHF
CDR3nt: TGCAGCGTTGAACTGGCACCCTACGAGCAGCCCCAGCATTTT

abundance: NA
j_gene: TRBJ2-3
v_gene: TRBV9
d_gene: NA
CDR3aa: CASSVSGNADTQYF
CDR3nt: TGTGCCAGCAGCGTTTCCGGGAATGCAGATACGCAGTATTTT

abundance: NA
j_gene: TRBJ2-5
v_gene: TRBV7-3
d_gene: TRBD2
CDR3aa: CASSSGLAGGQETQYF
CDR3nt: TGTGCCAGCAGCTCGGGACTAGCGGGAGGACAAGAGACCCAGTACTTC